Below are 21 T cell receptor beta chains sequenced from a single sample in a study of early stage breast cancer tumors. Here immunoSEQ multiplex PCR was the method, and the copy in TCRdb shows in-frame clones only, minus some. The top ten clones hold roughly 7% of a sample with about 9,600 clones, over 60% of them seen once. The sample taken for sequencing was breast tumor tissue. Every receptor here comes from a person aged 45-65 years with breast cancer.

This clone appeared a few times. V is TRBV9 and J is TRBJ2-5, with TRBD1 identical over 10 bases. Germline V gene sequence: CDR1 SGDLS, CDR2 YYNGEE. The CDR3 loop spans 16 amino acids. Trimming took 3 bases from V and 2 from J; bases not matched to a gene: 7. The DNA of the CDR3 is TGTGCCAGCAGCGAGGGACAGGGGCTTGGGCAAGAGACCCAGTACTTC. Translation gives CASSEGQGLGQETQYF.

The chain couples TRBV2 to TRBJ2-2; 7 bases align to TRBD2. The V gene's germline CDR1 is SNHLY and CDR2 FYNNEI. Unmatched junction bases numbered 3, after V lost 3 bases and J lost 11 bases. CDR3 length: 12 amino acids. CDR3 nucleotide sequence: TGTGCCAGCAGTGAGGGGGAGGGCGAGCTGTTTTTT. Encoded protein: CASSEGEGELFF.

This clone is medium-sized by share. The chain couples TRBV15 to TRBJ1-5; D remains ambiguous. The CDR3 is made up of 13 amino acids. V dropped 5 bases and J dropped 3 bases, with 8 bases sitting between them. Per the germline V gene, CDR1 is LNHNV and CDR2 is YYDKDF (reference sequence). CDR3: CATSARINQPQHF. CDR3 bases: TGTGCCACCAGCGCGCGAATCAATCAGCCCCAGCATTTT. The complete variable domain, with remaining parts taken from reference TRBV15 and TRBJ1-5, reads DAMVIQNPRYQVTQFGKPVTLSCSQTLNHNVMYWYQQKSSQAPKLLFHYYDKDFNNEADTPDNFQSRRPNTSFCFLDIRSPGLGDTAMYLCATSARINQPQHFGDGTRLSIL.

The CDR3 region is CASSQHLDRVSIYGYTF. The CDR3 bases are TGTGCCAGCTCACAGCACCTGGACAGGGTTTCGATTTATGGCTACACCTTC. The chain has TRBV18 and TRBJ1-2, with 8 bases aligning to TRBD1. With 4 bases clipped from V and 5 bases from J, the junction kept 15 bases outside the gene matches. In germline, CDR1 is KGHSH, CDR2 LQKENI. The CDR3 length is 17 residues. The complete variable domain, with remaining parts taken from reference TRBV18 and TRBJ1-2, reads NAGVMQNPRHLVRRRGQEARLRCSPMKGHSHVYWYRQLPEEGLKFMVYLQKENIIDESGMPKERFSAEFPKEGPSILRIQQVVRGDSAAYFCASSQHLDRVSIYGYTFGSGTRLTVV.

There are a few counts of this clone. The chain carries TRBV6-1 and TRBJ2-7; D not certain. Germline values: CDR1 MNHNS, CDR2 SASEGT. Trimming took off 5 bases at V and 1 base at J, with 12 bases between the two ends. This CDR3 has 14 residues. CDR3 protein: CASSTRTDSYEQYF. CDR3 nucleotides: TGTGCCAGCAGTACCCGGACCGATTCCTACGAGCAGTACTTC.

There are a few counts of this clone. This sequence joins TRBV21-1 and TRBJ2-7. TRBV21-1 is reported as a pseudogene. The CDR3 spans 15 residues. The DNA of the CDR3 is TGTGCCAGCAGCGATCGACCCCAGGGACCCTACGAGCAGTACTTC. As protein: CASSDRPQGPYEQYF.

The sample holds a few counts of this clone. The chain has TRBV9 and TRBJ2-7, with a possible D match to TRBD2 (6 bases). This CDR3 comprises 15 residues. Trimming stripped 4 bases from V and 3 bases from J, with 17 bases between. Germline V gene data show CDR1 as SGDLS and CDR2 as YYNGEE. The CDR3 region is CASSLRGGDRYEQYF. CDR3 DNA sequence: TGTGCCAGCAGCCTCAGAGGAGGGGACCGCTACGAGCAGTACTTC.

This rearrangement joins TRBV5-4 to TRBJ2-7; 9 bases map to TRBD1. The V gene's germline CDR1 is SGHNT and CDR2 YYREEE (reference sequence). This CDR3 has 14 amino acids. The V segment lost 0 bases and the J segment 3 bases; nucleotides outside the gene matches: 1. The CDR3 loop reads CASSLETGGYEQYF. CDR3 sequence (DNA): TGTGCCAGCAGCTTGGAGACAGGGGGCTACGAGCAGTACTTC.

This clone was observed a few times. The chain couples TRBV7-9 to TRBJ2-7, with D unresolved. This CDR3 has 11 residues. Per germline, CDR1 SEHNR and CDR2 FQNEAQ (reference sequence). V was clipped by 3 bases and J by 6 bases, with 6 bases between them. The DNA for the CDR3 is TGTGCCAGCAGCTTCCTTGGCGAGCAGTACTTC. Protein: CASSFLGEQYF.

The CDR3 loop is CASSLTARGGSEDTQYF. For the CDR3, the DNA is TGTGCCAGCAGCTTAACCGCACGGGGGGGCTCTGAGGATACGCAGTATTTT. The chain combines TRBV5-6 with TRBJ2-3; TRBD2 matches 8 bases. The J segment lost 6 bases and the V segment lost 2 bases, leaving 14 bases of the junction unmatched. The V gene's germline CDR1 is SGHDT and CDR2 YYEEEE. The CDR3 extends over 17 amino acids.

The chain combines TRBV6-5 with TRBJ2-7, with D tentatively TRBD1 or TRBD2 (7 bases each). Germline V gene lookup returns CDR1 MNHEY and CDR2 SVGAGI. The CDR3 extends over 15 amino acids. V lost 6 bases and J 7 bases, leaving 22 bases between the germline ends. The CDR3 spells CASSRLATGRGEQYF. In DNA form, the CDR3 reads TGTGCCAGCAGCCGCCTCGCGACAGGGAGGGGAGAGCAGTACTTC.

The chain employs TRBV10-3 and TRBJ1-3; perhaps TRBD1 as D (5 bases). Germline V gene data show CDR1 as ENHRY and CDR2 as SYGVKD. V shed 8 bases and J shed 3 bases, with 8 bases lying between them. This CDR3 spans 12 amino acids. This CDR3 reads CAIRGDGNTIYF. The CDR3 DNA follows: TGTGCCATCCGGGGGGATGGAAACACCATATATTTT.

The rearrangement links TRBV19 to TRBJ2-2; 8 bases map to TRBD1. Germline CDR1 LNHDA, CDR2 SQIVND (reference sequence). V was clipped by 6 bases and J by 0 bases; unmatched bases: 6. The CDR3 runs to 16 residues. The CDR3: CASSNQGAANTGELFF. The CDR3 DNA reads as TGTGCCAGTAGCAACCAGGGGGCGGCGAACACCGGGGAGCTGTTTTTT.

V and J are TRBV6-1 and TRBJ2-3, with 10 bases fitting TRBD2. Trimming at V came to 4 bases and at J to 5 bases, leaving 3 bases not matched to a gene. Germline V gene sequence: CDR1 MNHNS, CDR2 SASEGT. The CDR3 is 14 residues long. The CDR3 bases are TGTGCCAGCAGTGGACAGCGGGGGGGAGATACGCAGTATTTT. Amino acids: CASSGQRGGDTQYF.

V and J are TRBV5-1 and TRBJ1-3, with no clear D. Per the germline V gene, CDR1 is SGHRS and CDR2 is YFSETQ. The CDR3 is 15 residues long. Trimming pared 1 base from V and 0 bases from J, leaving 8 bases between. The CDR3 is CASSLTGNSGNTIYF. The CDR3 coding sequence is TGCGCCAGCAGCTTGACCGGAAACTCTGGAAACACCATATATTTT.

The chain combines TRBV7-3 with TRBJ2-2; weak D call: TRBD2 (5 bases). The CDR3 loop spans 14 amino acids. The germline V gene has CDR1 SGHTA and CDR2 FQGTGA. Trimming cost V 5 bases and J 8 bases, with 15 bases left between them. The CDR3 DNA reads TGTGCCAGCAGCGAGGGTCCTTTTGGGGGGGAGCTGTTTTTT. Translating it yields CASSEGPFGGELFF.

The rearrangement uses TRBV7-2 and TRBJ2-1; D is undetermined. This CDR3 is 13 amino acids long. CDR1 and CDR2 (germline): SGHTA, FQGNSA. With 5 bases removed from V and 8 bases from J, the gap between germline ends came to 13 bases. CDR3 in DNA: TGTGCCAGCAGCAGATTGCAGAGGCATGAGCAGTTCTTC. The encoded protein is CASSRLQRHEQFF. The complete variable domain, with remaining parts taken from reference TRBV7-2 and TRBJ2-1, reads GAGVSQSPSNKVTEKGKDVELRCDPISGHTALYWYRQSLGQGLEFLIYFQGNSAPDKSGLPSDRFSAERTGGSVSTLTIQRTQQEDSAVYLCASSRLQRHEQFFGPGTRLTVL.

This sequence joins TRBV18 and TRBJ2-6; 7 bases agree with TRBD1. This CDR3 is 15 amino acids long. V was pared by 2 bases and J by 4 bases, with 2 bases of the junction left unmatched. Germline CDR1 KGHSH, CDR2 LQKENI. The CDR3 spells CASSPRGPGANVLTF. The CDR3 DNA reads TGTGCCAGCTCACCAAGGGGGCCCGGGGCCAACGTCCTGACTTTC.

This chain uses TRBV14 with TRBJ1-2, with 9 bases identical to TRBD1. The CDR3 spans 16 residues. Germline V gene sequence: CDR1 SGHDN, CDR2 FVKESK. Germline trimming cut 0 bases from V and 5 bases from J; bases unmatched to any gene: 7. CDR3 bases: TGTGCCAGCAGCCAAGATCCGACAGGGGGGACTTATGGCTACACCTTC. This sequence encodes CASSQDPTGGTYGYTF.

This clone counts as large. This sequence joins TRBV4-2 and TRBJ2-2; tentative D call: TRBD1 (6 bases). The CDR3 is made up of 15 amino acids. V was cut by 4 bases and J by 3 bases, with 12 bases left in between. Germline lookup yields CDR1 LGHNA and CDR2 YNFKEQ. The chain's CDR3 is CASSLDSSYTGELFF. CDR3 nucleotides: TGTGCCAGCAGCCTGGACAGCTCTTACACCGGGGAGCTGTTTTTT.

V gene TRBV7-2 combines with J gene TRBJ2-3; D is uncertain. CDR1 is SGHTA, CDR2 FQGNSA, per germline. The CDR3 spans 14 residues. Trimming pared 4 bases from V and 2 bases from J, leaving 10 bases between. Written as DNA, the CDR3 is TGTGCCAGCAGCTATGACTGGCTCACAGATACGCAGTATTTT. Encoded protein: CASSYDWLTDTQYF.